This T cell receptor (beta chain) was sequenced during a study of shared clonotypes between healthy human individuals. In the original processing: Junction-only sequences produced by ImmunoSEQ had no quality scores, so filtering differed. Clones were sequenced by immunoSEQ multiplex PCR, and TCRdb holds only the in-frame ones, with some missing. Clone size and the V and J calls come from that table; the DNA yielded D and trimming. The profile shows roughly 95,000 clones, around 47% of them singletons. Caucasian adults residing in Nashville, Tennessee made up all the donors. About 100 million PBMCs were counted before genomic DNA extraction. This sequence was found in a woman in her thirties or forties in good health. Some clones in this sample may be carry-over from other donors' samples. Sequencing was done on a sample of PBMCs.

DNA for the CDR3: TGTGCCTGGAGCCGTGGGAGGACTGGGAACTATGGCTACACCTTC. It specifies CAWSRGRTGNYGYTF. The V gene is TRBV30, the J gene TRBJ1-2, with no clear D. The CDR3 runs 15 residues. Germline CDR1 reads GTSNPN; CDR2 reads SVGIG (reference sequence). Trimming removed 3 bases at V and 2 bases at J, with 16 bases between.